This TCR beta chain was observed in a study of T cell responses to AZD1222 COVID-19 vaccine (dated by TCRdb to the early 2020s). Regarding the complete study: A total of about 240 trial participants underwent TCR sequencing, of whom approximately 210 received two doses of AZD1222 and about 26 received two doses of the MenACWY control vaccine. Trial participants were enrolled by age into 18-55, 56-69 and 70-plus year subgroups, with about 150, 28 and 57 TCR-sequenced participants respectively. Broader findings and caveats from the paper: Reportedly, almost half of the unique spike-specific TCRs recognized epitopes lying outside the regions that are mutated in the B.1.351 and B.1.1.7 variants. The whole spike protein was spanned by vaccine-associated CD4 TCRs, and dominant responses were seen in regions 160-218 and 743-854. A significant rise in spike-specific TCR breadth and depth was observed after two AZD1222 doses relative to day 0 and relative to MenACWY recipients. Conclusions about previously exposed vaccinees are limited, since just six AZD1222 recipients were seropositive for SARS-CoV-2 at baseline. Participants were mostly white British, with more females than males. The authors suggested clonal diversity may have been underestimated. No day 14 peak-response samples were available, so repertoires were characterized only after the peak T cell response. The 56-69-year group was small, and its depth increase did not reach significance, likely because of low power.

According to the study, the label for this sample's time point signals: about 28 days (+/-7) after the second vaccine dose. AZD1222 recipients with second doses at about 4 weeks or about 12 weeks were pooled, because spike-specific TCR depth and breadth did not differ between schedules. The vaccinee samples were drawn from two UK trials, COV001 and COV002, one of which was a single-blind randomized controlled phase 2/3 trial testing AZD1222 (ChAdOx1 nCoV-19) in healthy adults. For TCRbeta chain sequencing, PBMC samples from trial participants were taken at day 0 and at day 28 after the second dose. Between the V and J ends, shortened by 4 bases and 6 bases respectively, the junction contains 17 bases. Per the germline V gene, LGHNA is the CDR1 and YSLEER is the CDR2. There are 15 amino acids in the CDR3, from cysteine to phenylalanine inclusive. Only CDR3 DNA remains: 45 bases, in frame from the first base.

As for this clone: Its target antigen remains unknown. There are no base qualities to consult, and no much larger clone falls within one base.

The CDR3 regions of human TCRbeta chains were analyzed by immunosequencing. The original pipeline was this. TCRs in the repertoires were matched against a reference library of SARS-CoV-2-specific TCRs that had been generated with the MIRA antigen-specificity platform. Breadth was defined as the fraction of unique TCRs that were SARS-CoV-2-associated, and depth was defined as the fraction of total T cells that were SARS-CoV-2-associated. Using the MIRA data, every spike-specific TCR was mapped to the spike region that the TCR reacted to and assigned to either a CD4 or a CD8 class. Log10-transformed breadth and depth values were compared by one-way ANOVA with Sidak's multiple comparisons tests. TCRdb retrieved this table from immuneACCESS and kept in-frame rearrangements only. Not all clones are present; in checked studies, unresolved V genes account for under half, and no reason is known for the remainder. V and J calls plus clone size are reproduced from that table; the DNA served to infer D and trimming. The sample yields 150,000 to 200,000 clones; around 88% were counted once. The ten largest clones capture roughly 11% of the sample.

The chain uses TRBV4-3 and TRBJ2-3; tentative D gene TRBD1, with 5 bases matching. The TCR originated in an adult who received the AZD1222 COVID-19 vaccine. The sequences come from peripheral blood, collected 28 days after the second AZD1222 dose. The base sequence is TGCGCCAGCAGCCCGACAGCCCTAGTGATGGATACGCAGTATTTT. This gives the protein CASSPTALVMDTQYF.